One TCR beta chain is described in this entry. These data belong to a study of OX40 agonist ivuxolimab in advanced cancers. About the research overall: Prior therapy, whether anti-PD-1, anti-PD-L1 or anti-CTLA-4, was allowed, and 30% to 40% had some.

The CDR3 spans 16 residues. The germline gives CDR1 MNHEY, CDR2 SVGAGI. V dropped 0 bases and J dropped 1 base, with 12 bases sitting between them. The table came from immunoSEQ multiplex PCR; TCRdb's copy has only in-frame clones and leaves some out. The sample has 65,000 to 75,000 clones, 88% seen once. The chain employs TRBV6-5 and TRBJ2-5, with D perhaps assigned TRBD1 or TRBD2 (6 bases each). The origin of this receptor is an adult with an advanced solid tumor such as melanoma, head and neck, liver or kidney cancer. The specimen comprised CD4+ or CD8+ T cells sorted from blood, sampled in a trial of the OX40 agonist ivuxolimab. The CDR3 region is CASSYSKGGTQETQYF. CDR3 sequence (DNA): TGTGCCAGCAGTTACTCGAAGGGGGGCACCCAAGAGACCCAGTACTTC.